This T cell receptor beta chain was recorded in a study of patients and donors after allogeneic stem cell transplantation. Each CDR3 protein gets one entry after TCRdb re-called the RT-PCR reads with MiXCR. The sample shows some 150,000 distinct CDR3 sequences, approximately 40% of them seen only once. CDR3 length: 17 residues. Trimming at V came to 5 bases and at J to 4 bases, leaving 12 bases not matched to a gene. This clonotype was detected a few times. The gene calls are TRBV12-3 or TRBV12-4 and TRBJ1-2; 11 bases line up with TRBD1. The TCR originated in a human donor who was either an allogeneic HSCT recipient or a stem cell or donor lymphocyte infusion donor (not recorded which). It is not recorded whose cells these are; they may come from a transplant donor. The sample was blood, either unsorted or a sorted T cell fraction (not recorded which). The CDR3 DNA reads TGTGCCAGCAGTCCAAAACCTCGGACAGGGGGCATCTATGGCTACACCTTC. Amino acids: CASSPKPRTGGIYGYTF.